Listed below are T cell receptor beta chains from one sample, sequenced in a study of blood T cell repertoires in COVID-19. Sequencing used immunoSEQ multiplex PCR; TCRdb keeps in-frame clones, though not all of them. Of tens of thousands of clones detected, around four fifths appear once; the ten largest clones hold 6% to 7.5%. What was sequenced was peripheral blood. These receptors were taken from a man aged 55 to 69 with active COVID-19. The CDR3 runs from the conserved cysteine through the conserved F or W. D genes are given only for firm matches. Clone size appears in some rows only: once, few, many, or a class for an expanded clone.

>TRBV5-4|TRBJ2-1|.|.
CASSLLLVHEQFF
TGTGCCAGCAGTCTCCTACTAGTACATGAGCAGTTCTTC
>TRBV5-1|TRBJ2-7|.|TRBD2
CASSSSGVATYEQYF
TGCGCCAGCAGCTCCAGCGGGGTGGCCACCTACGAGCAGTACTTC
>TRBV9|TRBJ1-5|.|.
CASSALGGSNQPQHF
TGTGCCAGCAGCGCCCTGGGAGGAAGCAATCAGCCCCAGCATTTT
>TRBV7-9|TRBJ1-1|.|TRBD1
CASSPPRTGEGDTEAFF
TGTGCCAGCAGCCCCCCCCGGACAGGGGAAGGGGACACTGAAGCTTTCTTT
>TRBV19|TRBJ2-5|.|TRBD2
CASSISASGGQTQYF
TGTGCCAGTAGTATAAGCGCTAGCGGGGGACAGACCCAGTACTTC
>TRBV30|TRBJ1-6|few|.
CAWESSYNSPLHF
TGTGCCTGGGAGAGCTCCTATAATTCACCCCTCCACTTT
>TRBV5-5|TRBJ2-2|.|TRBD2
CASSLGLALNTGELFF
TGTGCCAGCAGCCTGGGACTAGCGTTAAACACCGGGGAGCTGTTTTTT
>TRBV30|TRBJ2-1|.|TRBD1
CAQRDRAFYNEQFF
TGTGCCCAAAGGGACAGGGCATTCTACAATGAGCAGTTCTTC
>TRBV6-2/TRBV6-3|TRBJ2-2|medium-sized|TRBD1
CASSYGTGHRELFF
TGTGCCAGCAGTTACGGGACAGGGCACCGGGAGCTGTTTTTT
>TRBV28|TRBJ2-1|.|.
CASSFQQEQQFF
TGTGCCAGCAGTTTCCAACAGGAACAGCAGTTCTTC
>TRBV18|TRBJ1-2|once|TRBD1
CASSRAGTGGDGGYTF
TGTGCCAGCTCACGTGCCGGGACAGGGGGCGACGGTGGCTACACCTTC
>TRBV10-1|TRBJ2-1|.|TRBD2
CASSEPVDSGIWVGSYNEQFF
TGCGCCAGCAGTGAGCCGGTTGATAGCGGGATCTGGGTTGGGTCCTACAATGAGCAGTTCTTC
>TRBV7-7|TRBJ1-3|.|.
CASSLHRQGLSGNTIYF
TGTGCCAGCAGCTTACATCGGCAGGGACTCTCTGGAAACACCATATATTTT
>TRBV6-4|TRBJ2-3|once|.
CASSDSGTPPRGTDTQYF
TGTGCCAGCAGTGACTCGGGGACTCCTCCTCGGGGCACAGATACGCAGTATTTT
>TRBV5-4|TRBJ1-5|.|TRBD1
CVSSAGQGINQPQHF
TGTGTCAGCAGCGCGGGACAGGGAATCAATCAGCCCCAGCATTTT
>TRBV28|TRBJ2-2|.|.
CASSLLGGAYTGELFF
TGTGCCAGCAGCCTCCTAGGAGGGGCCTACACCGGGGAGCTGTTTTTT
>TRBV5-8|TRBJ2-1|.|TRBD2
CASSPRELANLEQFF
TGTGCCAGCAGCCCGAGGGAACTAGCGAACCTCGAGCAGTTCTTC
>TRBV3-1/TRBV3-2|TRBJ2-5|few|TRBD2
CASSPSRGRELETQYF
TGTGCCAGCAGCCCCTCTCGCGGGAGGGAACTGGAGACCCAGTACTTC
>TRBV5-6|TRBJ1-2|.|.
CASSEQGLEDYTF
TGTGCCAGCAGCGAACAGGGTTTAGAGGACTACACCTTC
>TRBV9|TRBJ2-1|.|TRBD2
CASSGSSGGVADNEQFF
TGTGCCAGCAGCGGATCCTCCGGGGGGGTAGCGGACAATGAGCAGTTCTTC
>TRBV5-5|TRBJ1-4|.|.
CASSLNEKLFF
TGTGCCAGCAGCCTGAATGAAAAACTGTTTTTT
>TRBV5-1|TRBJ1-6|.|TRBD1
CASSAGGNSPLHF
TGCGCCAGCAGCGCAGGGGGAAATTCACCCCTCCACTTT
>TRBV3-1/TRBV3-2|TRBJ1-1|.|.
CASSQVLGAAEAFF
TGTGCCAGCAGCCAAGTTCTGGGGGCCGCTGAAGCTTTCTTT
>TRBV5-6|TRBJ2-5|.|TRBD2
CASSGGTIKETQYF
TGTGCCAGCAGCGGCGGGACTATTAAAGAGACCCAGTACTTC
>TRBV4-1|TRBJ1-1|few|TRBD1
CASSHRTGGTEAFF
TGCGCCAGCAGCCACAGGACAGGGGGCACTGAAGCTTTCTTT
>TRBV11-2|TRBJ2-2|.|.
CASTPSGGNTGELFF
TGTGCCAGCACCCCCAGTGGGGGCAACACCGGGGAGCTGTTTTTT
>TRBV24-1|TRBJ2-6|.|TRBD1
CATSDSWTGGTSGANVLTF
TGTGCCACCAGTGATTCTTGGACAGGGGGGACTTCTGGGGCCAACGTCCTGACTTTC
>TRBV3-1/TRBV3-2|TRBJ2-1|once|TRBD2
CASSQGGGGSHLFF
TGTGCCAGCAGCCAAGGGGGCGGCGGGAGCCATCTGTTCTTC
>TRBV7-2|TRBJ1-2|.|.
CASSLAVTDYGYTF
TGTGCCAGCAGTTTAGCGGTGACAGACTATGGCTACACCTTC
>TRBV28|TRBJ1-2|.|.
CASSSGQQIYGYTF
TGTGCCAGCAGTTCAGGACAGCAGATCTATGGCTACACCTTC
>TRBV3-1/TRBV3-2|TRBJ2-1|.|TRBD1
CASSQYQDREYNEQFF
TGTGCCAGCAGCCAATATCAGGACAGGGAATACAATGAGCAGTTCTTC
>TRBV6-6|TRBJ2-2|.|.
CASSYSARSAGELFF
TGTGCCAGCAGTTACTCGGCGAGGTCCGCCGGGGAGCTGTTTTTT
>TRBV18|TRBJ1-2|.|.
CASSPTGYGYTF
TGTGCCAGCTCACCAACAGGCTATGGCTACACCTTC
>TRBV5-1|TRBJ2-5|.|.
CASSSSPDRRETQYF
TGCGCCAGCAGCTCCTCACCGGACAGACGAGAGACCCAGTACTTC
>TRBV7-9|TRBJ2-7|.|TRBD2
CASSTFPSGDEQYF
TGTGCCAGCAGCACCTTTCCTAGCGGGGACGAGCAGTACTTC
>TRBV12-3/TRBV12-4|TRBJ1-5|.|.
CASTPQGFQPQHF
TGTGCCAGCACCCCCCAGGGGTTCCAGCCCCAGCATTTT
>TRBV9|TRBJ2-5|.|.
CASSALTGNQETQYF
TGTGCCAGCAGCGCCCTCACAGGGAACCAAGAGACCCAGTACTTC
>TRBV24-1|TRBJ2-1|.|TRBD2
CATSDRLAGALDSYNEQFF
TGTGCCACCAGTGACCGCCTAGCGGGGGCCTTAGACTCCTACAATGAGCAGTTCTTC
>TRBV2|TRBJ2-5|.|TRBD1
CASSDEQGSLETQYF
TGTGCCAGCAGTGATGAACAGGGGTCCTTAGAGACCCAGTACTTC
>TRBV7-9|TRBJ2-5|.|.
CASSSTGLETQYF
TGTGCCAGCAGCTCGACAGGATTAGAGACCCAGTACTTC
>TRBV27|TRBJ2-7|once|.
CASSLTSYYEQYF
TGTGCCAGCAGTCTGACATCTTACTACGAGCAGTACTTC
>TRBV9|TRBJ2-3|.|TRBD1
CASSVRDRGSDTQYF
TGTGCCAGCAGCGTCCGGGACAGGGGGTCAGATACGCAGTATTTT
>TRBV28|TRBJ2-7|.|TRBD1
CASSLGQGARYEQYF
TGTGCCAGCAGTTTGGGACAGGGGGCCCGTTACGAGCAGTACTTC
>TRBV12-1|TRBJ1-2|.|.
CASSKRQGDNYGYTF
TGTGCCAGCAGCAAAAGACAGGGGGATAACTATGGCTACACCTTC
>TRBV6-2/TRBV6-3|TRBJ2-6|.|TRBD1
CASSFSPGTGLGANVLTF
TGTGCCAGCAGTTTTTCCCCCGGGACAGGGCTGGGGGCCAACGTCCTGACTTTC
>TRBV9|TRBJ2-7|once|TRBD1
CASSVVGTGDYEQYF
TGTGCCAGCAGCGTAGTTGGGACAGGGGACTACGAGCAGTACTTC
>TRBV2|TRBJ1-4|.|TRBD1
CASRTGGHEKLFF
TGTGCCAGCAGGACAGGGGGGCATGAAAAACTGTTTTTT
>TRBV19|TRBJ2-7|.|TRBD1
CASSSGTGTEQYF
TGTGCCAGTAGCTCCGGGACAGGTACCGAGCAGTACTTC
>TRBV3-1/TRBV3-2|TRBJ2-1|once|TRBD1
CASSQGSGQGPYNEQFF
TGTGCCAGCAGCCAAGGGTCTGGACAGGGGCCCTACAATGAGCAGTTCTTC